The present T cell receptor (beta chain) was sequenced within a study of blood T cell repertoires in COVID-19. Overall study: COVID-19 samples, acute and convalescent, were from the United States, Italy and Spain. T cells, B-cell-depleted T cells, or PBMCs supplied cDNA or gDNA.

The germline V gene encodes CDR1 SGHDT and CDR2 YYEEEE. The length of the CDR3 is 16 residues. Unmatched junction bases numbered 9, after V lost 0 bases and J lost 4 bases. Original handling: Quantification of nucleated cells was approximated via reference gene primer amplification. Sequenced by immunoSEQ multiplex PCR; TCRdb stores in-frame clones only, minus some. V and J calls and clone size are given by that table; D and trimming were obtained from the DNA. The data show tens of thousands of clones, approximately 90% seen once. The sequencing input was peripheral blood. V gene TRBV5-6 combines with J gene TRBJ1-2, with 7 bases that match TRBD1. The sequence was collected from a man aged 70-80 years with active or convalescent COVID-19. CDR3 loop: CASSLGGTEFSYGYTF. CDR3 sequence (DNA): TGTGCCAGCAGCTTGGGGGGGACAGAATTTTCCTATGGCTACACCTTC.